Following are 7 T cell receptor beta chains from one sample sequenced in a study of blood T cell repertoires in COVID-19. TCRdb's copy holds only in-frame clones and misses some; the assay was immunoSEQ multiplex PCR. The sample shows about 120,000 clones, around nine tenths of them seen only once. The sequenced sample consisted of peripheral blood. All receptors come from a human donor with acute or convalescent COVID-19. The donor label of this sample is uncertain.

The chain carries TRBV14 and TRBJ2-1; a weak D match, TRBD2 (6 bases). Germline V gene sequence: CDR1 SGHDN, CDR2 FVKESK. The CDR3 consists of 14 residues. The V gene lost 1 base and the J gene lost 6 bases, with 10 bases spanning the gap. The CDR3 region is CASSQAAGFNEQFF. The CDR3 DNA reads as TGTGCCAGCAGCCAAGCGGCGGGGTTCAATGAGCAGTTCTTC.

The chain links TRBV21-1 to TRBJ2-7; the table's D gene call, TRBD2, was not cross checked with the DNA. TRBV21-1 is given as a pseudogene. The CDR3 covers 15 residues. CDR3 amino acids: CASSKRAGRSYEQYF. The CDR3 nucleotides are TGTGCCAGCAGCAAAAGGGCGGGTCGCTCCTACGAGCAGTACTTC.

The chain joins TRBV28 to TRBJ1-2; tentatively, D is TRBD1 (5 bases). CDR1 MDHEN and CDR2 SYDVKM come from the germline V gene. The germline V and J ends were trimmed by 6 bases and 0 bases, with 17 bases remaining between them. This CDR3 is built from 16 residues. The CDR3 loop is CASRIAGSGANYGYTF. CDR3 nucleotides: TGTGCCAGCAGGATAGCGGGGTCGGGGGCTAACTATGGCTACACCTTC.

The rearrangement uses TRBV19 and TRBJ1-1; 7 bases match TRBD1. The ends lost 5 bases at V and 4 bases at J; junction bases unmatched: 4. The CDR3 runs 13 residues. The germline V gene encodes CDR1 LNHDA and CDR2 SQIVND (reference sequence). CDR3 amino acids: CASSLGQRTEAFF. The CDR3, as DNA: TGTGCCAGTAGTTTGGGACAGCGCACTGAAGCTTTCTTT.

The rearrangement uses TRBV12-3 or TRBV12-4 and TRBJ2-2; the D is unclear. The CDR3 is 12 amino acids. Deletions cut 6 bases from V and 6 bases from J, with 8 bases between. The CDR3 region is CASRTYAGELFF. The CDR3 bases are TGTGCCAGCAGGACTTACGCCGGGGAGCTGTTTTTT.

This chain connects TRBV19 to TRBJ1-5, with 10 bases that match TRBD1. The CDR3 contains 13 residues. The V and J ends lost 10 bases and 8 bases, in that order; junction bases with no gene match: 8. Germline-derived CDR1 and CDR2 are LNHDA and SQIVND (reference sequence). CDR3: CATRRQGAEPQHF. As DNA, the CDR3 is TGTGCCACCCGAAGACAGGGGGCTGAGCCCCAGCATTTT.

The chain couples TRBV5-1 to TRBJ2-1; D unresolved. The V gene lost 0 bases and the J gene lost 2 bases, with 9 bases spanning the gap. CDR3 length: 15 residues. In germline, CDR1 is SGHRS, CDR2 YFSETQ. The CDR3 DNA sequence: TGCGCCAGCAGCTTGGTGGAGAGGCCCTACAATGAGCAGTTCTTC. Amino acids: CASSLVERPYNEQFF.